The 20 T cell receptor beta chains below all came from one sample that was sequenced in a study of neurological immune-mediated disorders. Via MiXCR, TCRdb re-called the 5' RACE reads, giving one row per CDR3 protein. The table lists roughly 80,000 distinct CDR3 sequences, 9% to 12% of them singletons, with around 1.8% in the top ten. Material: PBMCs. The source of these receptors is a man aged 35 to 55 in good health.

This clonotype occurred many times. V is TRBV6-6 and J is TRBJ2-1; TRBD2 agrees at 8 bases. Per germline, CDR1 MNHNY and CDR2 SVGAGI (reference sequence). There are 16 residues in the CDR3. V shed 8 bases and J 7 bases; nucleotides not matched to a gene: 16. DNA of the CDR3: TGTGCCAGCTCAAACTTAGCGGGACAACGGTCAAATGAGCAGTTCTTC. Amino acids: CASSNLAGQRSNEQFF.

Concerning this clonotype itself: A read error is possible here, since a much larger clone lies one base away. The V and J genes are TRBV7-8 and TRBJ2-7; tentatively, D is TRBD1 (6 bases). Germline V gives CDR1 SGHVS, CDR2 FQNEAQ. There are 14 residues in the CDR3. CDR3 in DNA: TGTGCCAGCAGCCCGGGGACAACCTCCTACGACCAGTACTTC. Translation gives CASSPGTTSYDQYF.

This clonotype was counted ten times or more. This rearrangement joins TRBV6-6 to TRBJ1-3, with D unresolved. This CDR3 contains 12 residues. Germline values: CDR1 MNHNY, CDR2 SVGAGI (reference sequence). V dropped 7 bases and J dropped 1 base, with 5 bases sitting between them. CDR3 bases: TGTGCCAGCACGGGGTCTGGAAACACCATATATTTT. It specifies CASTGSGNTIYF.

This clonotype was picked up many times. The chain recombines TRBV9 with TRBJ2-3; 10 bases match TRBD2. CDR1 is SGDLS and CDR2 is YYNGEE in the germline V gene. The J segment lost 7 bases and the V segment lost 2 bases, leaving 7 bases of the junction unmatched. This CDR3 has 15 amino acids. CDR3 DNA: TGTGCCAGCAGCGTGAGCGGGGGGGCCGGGAATACGCAGTATTTT. Translating gives CASSVSGGAGNTQYF.

This clonotype came up many times. CDR3 protein: CASSSPGGRGNEQFF. In DNA, the CDR3 is TGTGCCAGCAGTTCCCCGGGGGGGAGGGGGAATGAGCAGTTCTTC. The rearrangement joins TRBV12-3 or TRBV12-4 to TRBJ2-1, with TRBD2 matching 8 bases. This CDR3 is built from 15 residues. Unmatched junction bases numbered 9, after V lost 4 bases and J lost 7 bases.

This clonotype has ten or more counts. The chain links TRBV5-1 to TRBJ2-7; D is uncertain. Germline lookup yields CDR1 SGHRS and CDR2 YFSETQ. V was cut by 3 bases and J by 0 bases, with 19 bases left in between. The CDR3 runs to 17 residues. The CDR3 sequence is CASSSLSTPRSSYEQYF. The CDR3 region has the DNA TGCGCCAGCAGCTCATTATCAACCCCTAGGAGCTCCTACGAGCAGTACTTC.

Ten or more counts support this clonotype. This sequence joins TRBV10-3 and TRBJ1-1; D may be TRBD1 (5 bases). Germline loops: CDR1 ENHRY, CDR2 SYGVKD. CDR3 length equals 13 residues. The V end was cut by 9 bases, the J end by 2 bases, with 13 bases between. CDR3 protein: CAISGRDNTEAFF. For the CDR3, the DNA is TGTGCCATTAGCGGCAGGGACAACACTGAAGCTTTCTTT.

This clonotype was observed at least ten times. The rearrangement links TRBV20-1 to TRBJ1-2; TRBD1 matches 8 bases. The length of the CDR3 is 13 residues. The trim removed 4 bases at V and 7 bases at J, leaving 8 bases unmatched. Germline CDR1 DFQATT, CDR2 SNEGSKA (reference sequence). CDR3 residues: CSATGQGGTGYTF. In DNA, the CDR3 is TGCAGTGCTACCGGACAGGGAGGCACTGGCTACACCTTC.

The V and J genes are TRBV5-1 and TRBJ2-7, with a tentative D call TRBD2 (6 bases). Germline loops: CDR1 SGHRS, CDR2 YFSETQ. CDR3 length equals 13 residues. V shed 0 bases and J shed 7 bases, with 11 bases lying between them. CDR3 nucleotide sequence: TGCGCCAGCAGCTTGGAACTAGCTTGGGAGCAGTACTTC. This translates into CASSLELAWEQYF.

This clonotype was recorded at least ten times. The V and J genes are TRBV3-1 and TRBJ2-7; no reliable D call. Germline V gene sequence: CDR1 LGHDT, CDR2 YNNKEL (reference sequence). Trimming took 0 bases from V and 6 from J, leaving 6 bases between them. The CDR3 runs 12 residues. CDR3 region: CASSQEGGEQYF. The CDR3 nucleotides read TGTGCCAGCAGCCAAGAGGGCGGCGAGCAGTACTTC.

In this sample, this clonotype turned up many times. This rearrangement joins TRBV29-1 to TRBJ2-3; 11 nucleotides match TRBD1. The CDR3 is made up of 13 amino acids. After removal of 7 bases from V and 3 bases from J, the junction contained 3 bases not matched to a gene. Germline V CDR1 and CDR2: SQVTM, ANQGSEA. Here the CDR3 DNA reads TGCAGCGCGGACAGGGGGCCAACAGATACGCAGTATTTT. Amino acid sequence: CSADRGPTDTQYF.

At least ten counts were recorded for this clonotype. This rearrangement joins TRBV27 to TRBJ1-2; 7 bases align to TRBD1. Unmatched junction bases numbered 15, after V lost 7 bases and J lost 7 bases. The germline V gene encodes CDR1 MNHEY and CDR2 SMNVEV (reference sequence). The CDR3 is 15 amino acids. The DNA of the CDR3 is TGTGCCAGCACCTCGGACAGGTGGGGATTCGGTGGCTACACCTTC. It translates to CASTSDRWGFGGYTF.

This clonotype came up many times. The rearrangement uses TRBV15 and TRBJ1-5, with 9 nucleotides matching TRBD1. Per germline, CDR1 LNHNV and CDR2 YYDKDF (reference sequence). The CDR3 runs to 15 residues. V lost 2 bases to trimming and J lost 6 bases; unmatched junction nucleotides: 5. CDR3 DNA sequence: TGTGCCACCAGCAGATACAGGGGGCATCGTCAGCCCCAGCATTTT. This gives the protein CATSRYRGHRQPQHF.

Notes on this clonotype: A much larger clone lies a single base off, so this may be a read error. Because it lacks the conserved phenylalanine or tryptophan at the end, this CDR3 is likely a read error. The chain links TRBV20-1 to TRBJ1-4, with D perhaps TRBD1 (6 bases). The V gene lost 3 bases and the J gene lost 8 bases, with 16 bases spanning the gap. Germline V gene data show CDR1 as DFQATT and CDR2 as SNEGSKA (reference sequence). This CDR3 has 14 amino acids. The CDR3 loop is CSASSRRGNEKLFS. CDR3 DNA: TGCAGTGCTAGTTCACGCAGGGGAAACGAAAAACTGTTTTCT.

This clonotype was recorded at least ten times. This chain connects TRBV20-1 to TRBJ1-5; 7 bases agree with TRBD1. This CDR3 comprises 14 residues. V gave up 6 bases and J gave up 0 bases; unmatched junction bases: 5. Germline V gives CDR1 DFQATT, CDR2 SNEGSKA (reference sequence). The CDR3 loop is CSAPDRTSNQPQHF. In DNA, the CDR3 is TGCAGTGCCCCGGACAGGACTAGCAATCAGCCCCAGCATTTT.

This clonotype was counted ten times or more. This chain uses TRBV20-1 with TRBJ1-2; D might be TRBD1 (6 bases). Germline V CDR1 and CDR2: DFQATT, SNEGSKA (reference sequence). This CDR3 has 14 residues. Trimming left V 1 base short and J 11 bases short, with 20 bases between. The CDR3 coding sequence is TGCAGTGCTAGAGCAGCGACAGGCGGAGGATGGTACACCTTC. Translating gives CSARAATGGGWYTF.

This clonotype was seen ten or more times. V and J are TRBV5-1 and TRBJ1-3; TRBD1 agrees at 7 bases. With 0 bases clipped from V and 4 bases from J, the junction kept 7 bases outside the gene matches. The CDR3 is 16 residues long. Germline loops: CDR1 SGHRS, CDR2 YFSETQ. DNA of the CDR3: TGCGCCAGCAGCTTGGACAGGGGCGCAAGAGGAAACACCATATATTTT. It is translated as CASSLDRGARGNTIYF.

Only a few counts were recorded for this clonotype. The chain joins TRBV19 to TRBJ2-5, with TRBD2 identical over 11 bases. Per germline, CDR1 LNHDA and CDR2 SQIVND (reference sequence). Germline trimming cut 5 bases from V and 5 bases from J; bases unmatched to any gene: 10. The CDR3 is made up of 16 amino acids. The CDR3 DNA is TGTGCCAGTAGTGGAGTAGCGGGGGGGCCGAGGGAGACCCAGTACTTC. It specifies CASSGVAGGPRETQYF.

This clonotype showed up many times. This chain links TRBV27 with TRBJ2-3; D assignment may be TRBD1 or TRBD2 (5 bases each). V was shortened by 7 bases and J by 4 bases, with 24 bases between the two germline ends. The CDR3 extends over 17 amino acids. Germline CDR1 reads MNHEY; CDR2 reads SMNVEV (reference sequence). The CDR3 nucleotides read TGTGCCAGCACGAATGCTGGACCCCCCGGGGACGCAGATACGCAGTATTTT. Protein: CASTNAGPPGDADTQYF.

This clonotype was observed at least ten times. The V gene is TRBV5-1, the J gene TRBJ2-5; D is undetermined. The CDR3 spans 13 residues. Germline CDR1 is SGHRS and CDR2 is YFSETQ. V was shortened by 6 bases and J by 4 bases, with 13 bases between the two germline ends. CDR3 coding DNA: TGCGCCAGCAAAGTTGTCGCCCGAGAGACCCAGTACTTC. Encoded protein: CASKVVARETQYF.